Listed below are T cell receptor beta chains from one sample, sequenced in a study of blood T cell repertoires in COVID-19. Profiling relied on immunoSEQ multiplex PCR, and the TCRdb table lists in-frame clones only, not all of them. The repertoire consists of about 42,000 clones, with about 90% occurring once and the leading ten covering approximately 3%. The sequencing input was peripheral blood. These receptors were obtained from a man between 45 and 60 years old with active COVID-19. Both conserved end residues are part of each CDR3. The D gene is left open where the match is weak. Size is stated for part of the rows, as once, few or many counts, or as a class when the clone is expanded.

D	V	J	size	CDR3	DNA
NA	TRBV1	TRBJ1-2	NA	CTSSQRTGNYGYTF	TGCACCAGCAGCCAGCGAACGGGGAACTATGGCTACACCTTC
NA	TRBV2	TRBJ1-4	NA	CASSELGRGNGKLFF	TGTGCCAGCAGTGAACTGGGGAGGGGAAATGGAAAACTGTTTTTT
NA	TRBV5-6	TRBJ2-2	NA	CASSLGGGRELFF	TGTGCCAGCAGCTTAGGCGGGGGCCGGGAGCTGTTTTTT
NA	TRBV24-1	TRBJ2-7	NA	CATESVSWGEEQYF	TGTGCCACCGAATCCGTTTCGTGGGGGGAAGAGCAGTACTTC
TRBD2	TRBV2	TRBJ2-7	NA	CASRRETREQYF	TGTGCCAGCAGGCGGGAGACTCGGGAGCAGTACTTC
TRBD1	TRBV4-3	TRBJ1-4	NA	CASSGHRGLNEKLFF	TGCGCCAGCAGCGGCCACAGGGGGCTTAATGAAAAACTGTTTTTT
TRBD1	TRBV2	TRBJ2-1	NA	CASSLIRGQQFF	TGTGCCAGCAGCCTAATCAGGGGGCAGCAGTTCTTC
TRBD2	TRBV18	TRBJ2-5	NA	CASDQGLAGGETQYF	TGTGCCAGCGACCAAGGACTAGCGGGTGGAGAGACCCAGTACTTC
NA	TRBV28	TRBJ1-1	once	CASFLSLNTEAFF	TGTGCCAGCTTTTTATCCTTGAACACTGAAGCTTTCTTT
TRBD1	TRBV5-1	TRBJ1-6	once	CASRTAYRGNNSPLHF	TGCGCCAGCAGAACAGCGTACAGGGGAAATAATTCACCCCTCCACTTT
NA	TRBV2	TRBJ2-7	NA	CASTQGGYEQYF	TGTGCCAGCACCCAGGGGGGCTACGAGCAGTACTTC
NA	TRBV10-2	TRBJ1-5	NA	CASSDAVRGGSNQPQHF	TGCGCCAGCAGTGACGCCGTGCGGGGTGGTAGCAATCAGCCCCAGCATTTT
TRBD1	TRBV7-9	TRBJ1-3	NA	CASSQGDRVPGNTIYF	TGTGCCAGCAGCCAAGGGGACAGGGTGCCTGGAAACACCATATATTTT
TRBD1	TRBV4-1	TRBJ1-5	NA	CASCRAGTGVQRGNQPQHF	TGCGCCAGCTGCCGAGCCGGGACAGGGGTCCAAAGAGGCAATCAGCCCCAGCATTTT
NA	TRBV2	TRBJ1-6	NA	CASKGFEKSPLHF	TGTGCCAGCAAGGGGTTTGAGAAGTCACCCCTCCACTTT
TRBD1	TRBV7-9	TRBJ2-7	NA	CASSLSGQGYEQYF	TGTGCCAGCAGCTTATCCGGACAGGGGTACGAGCAGTACTTC
TRBD1	TRBV6-6	TRBJ1-1	NA	CASRIPTGDGTEAFF	TGTGCCAGCAGGATCCCTACAGGGGATGGGACTGAAGCTTTCTTT
NA	TRBV5-1	TRBJ1-4	NA	CASSLVELGPNEKLFF	TGCGCCAGCAGCTTGGTCGAATTGGGCCCTAATGAAAAACTGTTTTTT
NA	TRBV2	TRBJ1-1	NA	CASSEFGRTEAFF	TGTGCCAGCAGTGAATTCGGGAGAACTGAAGCTTTCTTT
NA	TRBV28	TRBJ2-3	NA	CASSPWGGATYTQYF	TGTGCCAGCAGCCCATGGGGGGGGGCTACCTATACGCAGTATTTT
NA	TRBV4-2	TRBJ2-7	NA	CASSQVGRANEQYF	TGTGCCAGCAGCCAAGTGGGCAGGGCTAACGAGCAGTACTTC
TRBD2	TRBV7-8	TRBJ2-5	NA	CASSSGGLPLQETQYF	TGTGCCAGCTCTAGCGGGGGGCTGCCCCTCCAAGAGACCCAGTACTTC
NA	TRBV6-1	TRBJ2-6	NA	CASSEGQAGANVLTF	TGTGCCAGCAGTGAAGGACAGGCTGGGGCCAACGTCCTGACTTTC
NA	TRBV7-3	TRBJ2-7	NA	CASSLASNSYEQYF	TGTGCCAGCAGCCTAGCGTCAAACTCCTACGAGCAGTACTTC
NA	TRBV3-1/TRBV3-2	TRBJ1-1	NA	CASSQGATEAFF	TGTGCCAGCAGCCAGGGGGCCACTGAAGCTTTCTTT
TRBD1	TRBV27	TRBJ2-7	NA	CASSFSDRGEQYF	TGTGCCAGCAGTTTCTCCGACAGGGGCGAGCAGTACTTC